The T cell receptor (beta chain) under discussion was sequenced for a study of blood T cell repertoires in COVID-19. The repertoire was sequenced with immunoSEQ multiplex PCR; TCRdb's copy has only in-frame clones and lacks some. Of fewer than 40,000 clones in the sample, roughly nine tenths are singletons; the top ten hold approximately 30%. CDR1 is SNHLY and CDR2 is FYNNEI in the germline V gene. J was trimmed by 7 bases and V by 7 bases; bases with no gene match: 7. The CDR3 has 14 residues. The gene calls are TRBV2 and TRBJ1-6, with 7 bases fitting TRBD1. The clonotype was recovered from an elderly man with acute or convalescent COVID-19. Material: peripheral blood. The CDR3 sequence: CASIDRQGNSPLHF. The CDR3 DNA follows: TGTGCCAGCATTGACCGACAGGGAAATTCACCCCTCCACTTT.